The 22 T cell receptor beta chains reported below all come from one sample, sequenced in a study of cytomegalovirus exposure and HLA in healthy donors. PCR used 60 Vbeta primers and 13 Jbeta primers. The repertoire was sequenced with immunoSEQ multiplex PCR; TCRdb's copy has only in-frame clones and lacks some. The table lists 120,000 or so clones, 70% to 80% of them singletons, with approximately 3.9% in the top ten. Sequencing input: PBMCs. Receptors were obtained from a man aged 40-55 years in good health and CMV-seropositive.

The chain uses TRBV4-2 and TRBJ2-3, with TRBD2 matching over 7 bases. The germline gives CDR1 LGHNA, CDR2 YNFKEQ. J gave up 0 bases and V 4 bases, and 1 base lay outside the gene matches. The CDR3 is 14 amino acids. The CDR3 sequence is CASSLSGSTDTQYF. CDR3 nucleotide sequence: TGTGCCAGCAGCCTTAGCGGGAGCACAGATACGCAGTATTTT.

This clone has more than one count but fewer than ten. The chain uses TRBV28 and TRBJ2-1, with 7 bases identical to TRBD2. This CDR3 is built from 15 residues. V trimming: 6 bases; J trimming: 11 bases; junction bases outside the gene matches: 16. Germline V gives CDR1 MDHEN, CDR2 SYDVKM. Written as DNA, the CDR3 is TGTGCCAGCAGCCAGGTTCTAGCGGCCATGGATAAGCAGTTCTTC. Translated: CASSQVLAAMDKQFF.

About this clone itself: Additional DNA sequences in this sample encode the identical CDR3. The chain uses TRBV29-1 and TRBJ2-7, with D perhaps TRBD1 (7 bases). The CDR3 length is 13 residues. Germline V lookup: CDR1 SQVTM, CDR2 ANQGSEA. Trimming took 0 bases from V and 2 from J, leaving 8 bases between them. In DNA, the CDR3 is TGCAGCGTTGAAGACAGGGGGGCCTACGAGCAGTACTTC. Amino acids: CSVEDRGAYEQYF.

This chain uses TRBV19 with TRBJ1-2; 9 bases fit TRBD1. Germline CDR1 and CDR2: LNHDA and SQIVND (reference sequence). V was pared by 3 bases and J by 0 bases, with 11 bases of the junction left unmatched. The CDR3 is 18 residues long. The CDR3: CASSISTGQGIPNYGYTF. CDR3 in DNA: TGTGCCAGTAGTATCTCTACCGGACAGGGGATCCCTAACTATGGCTACACCTTC.

This clone turned up a few times. V gene TRBV2 combines with J gene TRBJ1-5, with TRBD1 matching 7 bases. With 0 bases clipped from V and 7 bases from J, the junction kept 12 bases outside the gene matches. CDR1 and CDR2 (germline): SNHLY, FYNNEI. The CDR3 spans 17 residues. The chain's CDR3 is CASSEALQGRGVQPQHF. As DNA, the CDR3 is TGTGCCAGCAGTGAAGCGCTTCAGGGCAGGGGGGTACAGCCCCAGCATTTT.

This clone was recorded once. This rearrangement joins TRBV7-8 to TRBJ2-7; D possibly corresponds to TRBD1 (6 bases). The germline V gene encodes CDR1 SGHVS and CDR2 FQNEAQ. The V end lost 1 base, the J end lost 4 bases, and 11 bases lay between the germline ends. This CDR3 is 14 amino acids long. Written as DNA, the CDR3 is TGTGCCAGCAGCTTAGGCGGACAGAATTACGAGCAGTACTTC. It translates to CASSLGGQNYEQYF.

The rearrangement joins TRBV12-5 to TRBJ2-5; tentative D call: TRBD2 (6 bases). Per germline, CDR1 LGHNT and CDR2 FRNRAP. The CDR3 is 15 amino acids. Trimming stripped 2 bases from V and 1 base from J, with 11 bases between. The CDR3 reads CASGLMGLIQETQYF. The CDR3 DNA sequence: TGTGCTAGTGGTTTGATGGGACTTATCCAAGAGACCCAGTACTTC.

This clone was detected once. The V call is TRBV7-6, the J call TRBJ2-3, with TRBD1 identical over 9 bases. From germline, CDR1 is SGHVS and CDR2 FNYEAQ. The trim removed 5 bases at V and 1 base at J, leaving 13 bases unmatched. The CDR3 is 18 amino acids. CDR3 bases: TGTGCCAGCAGCGCCCGACAGGGGGACTCCTGGGGCACAGATACGCAGTATTTT. Translating gives CASSARQGDSWGTDTQYF. Filled out from reference TRBV7-6 and TRBJ2-3, the complete variable domain reads GAGVSQSPRYKVTKRGQDVALRCDPISGHVSLYWYRQALGQGPEFLTYFNYEAQQDKSGLPNDRFSAERPEGSISTLTIQRTEQRDSAMYRCASSARQGDSWGTDTQYFGPGTRLTVL.

The chain has TRBV5-1 and TRBJ2-1; TRBD1 matches 11 bases. The CDR3 is made up of 16 amino acids. Germline lookup yields CDR1 SGHRS and CDR2 YFSETQ. V gave up 3 bases and J gave up 4 bases; unmatched junction bases: 6. The CDR3 DNA reads TGCGCCAGCAGCTGGACAGGGGGCCGTAGGTACAATGAGCAGTTCTTC. It yields the protein CASSWTGGRRYNEQFF. The variable domain in full, completed from reference TRBV5-1 and TRBJ2-1, reads KAGVTQTPRYLIKTRGQQVTLSCSPISGHRSVSWYQQTPGQGLQFLFEYFSETQRNKGNFPGRFSGRQFSNSRSEMNVSTLELGDSALYLCASSWTGGRRYNEQFFGPGTRLTVL.

This clone is a singleton in its sample. The chain uses TRBV2 and TRBJ1-2; 7 bases match TRBD1. The CDR3 consists of 13 residues. Per germline, CDR1 SNHLY and CDR2 FYNNEI. The junction had 12 bases not matched to a gene; V was cut back by 9 bases and J by 8 bases. CDR3 region: CASYPDRRAGYTF. In DNA, the CDR3 is TGTGCCAGTTATCCGGACAGGAGGGCAGGCTACACCTTC.

The chain has TRBV6-1 and TRBJ1-3; D might be TRBD1 (5 bases). CDR3 length: 16 amino acids. Germline CDR1 MNHNS, CDR2 SASEGT. V lost 4 bases and J 0 bases, leaving 13 bases between the germline ends. The CDR3 nucleotides read TGTGCCAGCAGTGTTACGGGACTTAGCTCTGGAAACACCATATATTTT. This codes for CASSVTGLSSGNTIYF.

Note on this clone: The same CDR3 arises from other DNA sequences in this sample as well. The chain links TRBV10-1 to TRBJ1-1; 11 bases fit TRBD1. Germline V gene sequence: CDR1 WNHNN, CDR2 SYGVQD (reference sequence). This CDR3 comprises 14 residues. The V gene end was trimmed by 8 bases and the J gene end by 10 bases; junction bases not matched to a gene: 12. CDR3 nucleotides: TGCGCCAGCGTTGCGGACAGGGGGCTTCAGGGAGCTTTCTTT. This encodes CASVADRGLQGAFF.

The chain carries TRBV11-2 and TRBJ2-3; D gene unclear. Trimming pared 0 bases from V and 4 bases from J, leaving 11 bases between. The CDR3 covers 15 residues. CDR1 is SGHAT, CDR2 FQNNGV, per germline. The CDR3 bases are TGTGCCAGCAGCTTAGAAACGAGCAAAGCAGATACGCAGTATTTT. Its protein is CASSLETSKADTQYF.

The rearrangement links TRBV28 to TRBJ2-2, with TRBD1 as a possible D gene (6 bases). This CDR3 is 14 amino acids long. V was shortened by 6 bases and J by 4 bases, with 12 bases between the two germline ends. Germline CDR1 and CDR2: MDHEN and SYDVKM. Written as DNA, the CDR3 is TGTGCCAGCAGGTACAACAGGGCCACCGGGGAGCTGTTTTTT. This translates into CASRYNRATGELFF.

V usage is TRBV5-5 and J usage is TRBJ1-3, with a weak D call TRBD1 (5 bases). CDR1 and CDR2 (germline): SGHKS, YYEKEE (reference sequence). The CDR3 is made up of 16 amino acids. V lost 4 bases and J lost 4, with 18 bases in between. CDR3 sequence reads: CASSLGAAIVGNTIYF. DNA of the CDR3: TGTGCCAGCAGCCTAGGGGCAGCAATCGTAGGAAACACCATATATTTT.

The rearrangement joins TRBV7-9 to TRBJ2-2, with D perhaps matching TRBD1 (5 bases). Looked up from germline, CDR1 is SEHNR and CDR2 is FQNEAQ (reference sequence). The ends were cut back, 6 bases at V and 5 bases at J, with 10 bases in the middle. The CDR3 totals 13 residues. CDR3 loop: CASSLQGTGELFF. CDR3 in DNA: TGTGCCAGCAGTCTTCAGGGAACCGGGGAGCTGTTTTTT.

The chain employs TRBV6-6 and TRBJ1-5, with unresolved D. This CDR3 spans 13 amino acids. CDR1 MNHNY and CDR2 SVGAGI come from the germline V gene (reference sequence). The CDR3 loop reads CAAGPNSSGPQHF. In DNA, the CDR3 is TGTGCGGCCGGCCCGAACTCCTCGGGGCCCCAGCATTTT.

The rearrangement uses TRBV11-3 and TRBJ2-1; possibly TRBD1 for D (6 bases). This CDR3 spans 12 amino acids. CDR1 is SGHNT and CDR2 is YENEEA in the germline V gene. V was pared by 3 bases and J by 10 bases, with 10 bases between. CDR3 residues: CASSLAGVEQFF. CDR3 DNA sequence: TGTGCCAGCAGCTTGGCAGGGGTAGAGCAGTTCTTC.

This chain connects TRBV7-6 to TRBJ1-2; TRBD1 matches at 7 bases. The germline V gene has CDR1 SGHVS and CDR2 FNYEAQ. This CDR3 has 13 amino acids. The V gene end was trimmed by 5 bases and the J gene end by 5 bases; junction bases not matched to a gene: 5. The CDR3 sequence: CASSLDRDYGYTF. DNA for the CDR3: TGTGCCAGCAGCCTCGACAGGGATTATGGCTACACCTTC.

A single count supports this clone. The J gene is TRBJ2-7, the V gene TRBV6-6; 8 bases map to TRBD1. V gave up 6 bases and J gave up 4 bases; unmatched junction bases: 8. Germline V lookup: CDR1 MNHNY, CDR2 SVGAGI (reference sequence). This CDR3 is built from 14 residues. CDR3 nucleotide sequence: TGTGCCAGCAGACCGGGACAGGCGCTTTACGAGCAGTACTTC. This sequence encodes CASRPGQALYEQYF.

This clone was seen more than once but under ten times. This rearrangement joins TRBV2 to TRBJ2-3; 9 bases are a match to TRBD1. The CDR3 loop spans 14 amino acids. Germline V gives CDR1 SNHLY, CDR2 FYNNEI. V was pared by 6 bases and J by 1 base, with 2 bases of the junction left unmatched. CDR3 sequence reads: CASSRQGGTDTQYF. CDR3 coding DNA: TGTGCCAGCAGCCGACAGGGGGGCACAGATACGCAGTATTTT.

The chain uses TRBV7-9 and TRBJ2-7, with D perhaps TRBD1 (5 bases). Germline V lookup: CDR1 SEHNR, CDR2 FQNEAQ (reference sequence). CDR3 length equals 15 residues. V was trimmed by 0 bases and J by 6 bases, leaving 15 bases between them. Here the CDR3 DNA reads TGTGCCAGCAGCTTAGCGCAGGGCAGGGAACGCGAGCAGTACTTC. Residues: CASSLAQGREREQYF.